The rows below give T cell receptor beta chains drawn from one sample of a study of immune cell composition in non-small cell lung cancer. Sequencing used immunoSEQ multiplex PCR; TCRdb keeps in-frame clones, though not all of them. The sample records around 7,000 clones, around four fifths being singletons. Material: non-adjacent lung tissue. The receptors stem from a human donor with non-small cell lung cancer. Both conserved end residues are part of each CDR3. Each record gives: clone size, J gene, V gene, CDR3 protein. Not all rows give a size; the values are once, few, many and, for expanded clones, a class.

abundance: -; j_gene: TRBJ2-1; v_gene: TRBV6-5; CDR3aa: CASRKGTGDWNEQFF
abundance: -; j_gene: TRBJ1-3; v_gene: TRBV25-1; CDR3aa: CASSVGTAGNTIYF
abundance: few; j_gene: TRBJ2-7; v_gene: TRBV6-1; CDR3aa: CASSEAGGQSYEQYF
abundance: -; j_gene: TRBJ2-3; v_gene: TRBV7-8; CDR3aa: CASSSQRGLAGRDTQYF
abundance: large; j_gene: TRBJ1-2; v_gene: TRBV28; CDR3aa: CASARGTGSYGYTF
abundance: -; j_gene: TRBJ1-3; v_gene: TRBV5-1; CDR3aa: CASSLEGRGNTIYF
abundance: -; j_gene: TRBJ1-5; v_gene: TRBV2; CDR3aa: CASKVFSDQPQHF
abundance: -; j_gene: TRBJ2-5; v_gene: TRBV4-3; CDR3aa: CASSQERLEGPQTQYF
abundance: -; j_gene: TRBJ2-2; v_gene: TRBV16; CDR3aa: CASSPYRGRTNTGELFF
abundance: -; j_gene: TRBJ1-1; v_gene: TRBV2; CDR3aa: CASSATATTGAFF
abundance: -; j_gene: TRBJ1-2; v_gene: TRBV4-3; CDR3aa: CASSQDRARTNYGYTF
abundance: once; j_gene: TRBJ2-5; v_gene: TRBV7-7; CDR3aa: CASSLAGRKETQYF
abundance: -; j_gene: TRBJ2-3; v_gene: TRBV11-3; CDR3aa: CASSPGIYTDTQYF
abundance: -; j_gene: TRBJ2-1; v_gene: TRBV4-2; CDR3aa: CASSQVRAGGWNEQFF
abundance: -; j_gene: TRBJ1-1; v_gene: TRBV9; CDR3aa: CASSVGPVVGARDTEAFF
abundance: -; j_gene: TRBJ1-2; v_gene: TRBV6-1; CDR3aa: CAIRRDPPAYGYTF
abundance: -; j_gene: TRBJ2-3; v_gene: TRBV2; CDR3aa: CASSPRLAGDFTDTQYF
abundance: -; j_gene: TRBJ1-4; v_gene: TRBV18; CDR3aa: CASSLRTGPKEKLFF
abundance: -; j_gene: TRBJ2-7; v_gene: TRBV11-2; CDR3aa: CASSLTVAGQGAHYEQYF
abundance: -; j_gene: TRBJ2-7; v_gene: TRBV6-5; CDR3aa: CASSQGYYEQYF
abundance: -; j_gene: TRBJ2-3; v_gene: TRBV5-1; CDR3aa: CASSLGLAGGEHTQYF
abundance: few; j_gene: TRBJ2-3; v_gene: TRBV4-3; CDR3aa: CASSQDYAASTDTQYF
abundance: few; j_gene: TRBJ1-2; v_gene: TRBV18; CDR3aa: CASSDRNSYGYTF
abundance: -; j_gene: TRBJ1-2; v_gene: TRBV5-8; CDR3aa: CASSPPDGYSIYGYTF
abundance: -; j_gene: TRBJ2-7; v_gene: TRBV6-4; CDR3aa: CANSKKSGDPYEQYF
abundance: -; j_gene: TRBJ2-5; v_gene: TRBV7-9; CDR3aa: CASRTGTEKTQYF
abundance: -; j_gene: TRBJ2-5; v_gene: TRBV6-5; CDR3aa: CASTDRQGETQYF